The sample holds many counts of the clone carrying this T cell receptor beta chain. What it recognizes is unknown. This sample is drawn from a study of T cells after posttransplantation cyclophosphamide. The study's findings and limits: Later blood repertoires were often dominated by clones from the donor CD8+ memory compartment. After PTCy, TRB diversity resembled that of CNI/methotrexate controls. Tissue-infiltrating T cells from skin or gut overlapped little with blood T cells.

A marrow graft followed busulfan-fludarabine conditioning, with cyclophosphamide on days +3 and +4. The data were produced by immunoSEQ multiplex PCR, yet TCRdb's version contains in-frame clones alone and is incomplete. The sample presents roughly 15,000 clones, none singletons. The input for sequencing was PBMCs, taken around 1,100 days after allogeneic stem cell transplant with posttransplant cyclophosphamide. The sequence was obtained from a female patient in her thirties or forties who received an allogeneic stem cell transplant from a related donor, was CMV-positive, and had no GVHD. Some T cells may possibly be graft donor cells.

The CDR3, as DNA: TGTGCCAGCAGGACTCCGGGTGCCGAGCAGTACTTC. This codes for CASRTPGAEQYF. This sequence joins TRBV7-2 and TRBJ2-7; D is uncertain. The CDR3 has 12 residues. The V gene lost 6 bases and the J gene lost 6 bases, with 12 bases spanning the gap. Germline assignment: CDR1 SGHTA and CDR2 FQGNSA.